This TCR beta chain was identified during a study of T cell responses to AZD1222 COVID-19 vaccine (dated by TCRdb to the early 2020s). Some background on the complete study: TCR sequencing was performed for about 240 trial participants, of whom approximately 200 were given two doses of AZD1222 and around 25 were given two doses of MenACWY control vaccine. Trial participants were enrolled by age into 18-55, 56-69 and 70-plus year subgroups, with roughly 150, 30 and 60 TCR-sequenced participants respectively. General study outcomes and caveats: Because no samples from the day 14 peak response were available, repertoires could be characterized only after the peak T cell response. The vaccine-associated CD4 TCRs covered the entire spike protein, and the dominant responses fell in regions 160-218 and 743-854. The 56-69-year group was small, and its depth increase did not reach significance, likely because of low power. Participants were mostly white British and included more females than males, and it was suggested by the authors that clonal diversity may have been underestimated. Reportedly, almost half of the unique spike-specific TCRs recognized epitopes lying outside the regions that are mutated in the B.1.351 and B.1.1.7 variants. Conclusions about previously exposed vaccinees are limited because only 6 or 7 AZD1222 recipients were SARS-CoV-2 seropositive at baseline. After two AZD1222 doses, spike-specific TCR breadth and depth were significantly higher than at day 0 and than in MenACWY recipients.

The CDR3 regions of human TCRbeta chains were subjected to immunosequencing. The source study handled its data this way. Repertoire TCRs were checked for matches against a reference library of SARS-CoV-2-specific TCRs that had been generated using the MIRA antigen-specificity platform. Breadth was defined as the fraction of unique TCRs that were SARS-CoV-2-associated. Depth was defined as the fraction of total T cells that were SARS-CoV-2-associated. Using the MIRA data, each spike-specific TCR was mapped to the spike region that the TCR reacts to and placed in a CD4 or CD8 class. Log10-transformed breadth and depth values were compared by one-way ANOVA with Sidak's multiple comparisons tests. This is the immuneACCESS table as TCRdb keeps it, with only in-frame sequences that have V and J called. A part of the clones is gone; compared with another copy, unresolved V genes explain less than half, and the rest is unexplained. Clonal size and the V and J genes are those of that table, whereas D and trimming came from the DNA. Counted in this sample were over 65,000 clones; about nine tenths of them appeared once. The ten largest clones capture about 5% of the sample.

In the paper's terms, the time point label means: about 28 days (+/-7) after the second vaccine dose. AZD1222 recipients with second doses at about 4 weeks or about 12 weeks were pooled, because spike-specific TCR depth and breadth did not differ between schedules. The vaccinee samples were drawn from two UK trials, COV001 and COV002, one of which was a single-blind randomized controlled phase 2/3 trial testing AZD1222 (ChAdOx1 nCoV-19) in healthy adults. Trial participant PBMC samples were collected at day 0 and day 28 after the second dose for TCRbeta chain sequencing. A word on this clone: There is no known antigen for this receptor. No base quality values were provided; no much bigger clone lies one nucleotide off.

The V end loses 7 bases and the J end loses 1 base, and a stretch of 15 bases separates them. CDR3 length: 14 amino acids, cysteine to valine. The only DNA kept is the CDR3, 42 bases in frame from the first base. CDR1 and CDR2 are read off the germline V gene as SGHRS and YFSETQ. The clonotype originates from an adult who received the AZD1222 COVID-19 vaccine. The chain is encoded by TRBV5-1 joined to TRBJ2-7, with TRBD1 perhaps the D gene, on 5 matching bases. This material consisted of peripheral blood, taken 28 days after the second AZD1222 dose. The CDR3 here reads CASGRETASYEQYV. The base sequence is TGCGCCAGCGGCCGCGAGACAGCTTCCTACGAGCAGTACGTC.